The clone carrying this TCR beta chain was picked up a small number of times. Its antigen remains unidentified. Only one heparinised blood draw was taken per donor, and its volume averaged around 100 mL. All of the isolated RNA was reverse transcribed, so expressed TCRB transcripts were sequenced. Some clones are missing from TCRdb's copy, which holds only in-frame ones; the method was immunoSEQ multiplex PCR. The repertoire holds approximately 140,000 clones, with 9.7% as singletons. This entry is derived from a study of beta chain features in type 1 diabetes. Study conclusions and caveats: Insertions at VDJ junctions were less frequent in type 1 diabetes patients. These patients also deleted more nucleotides at the same junctions.

V shed 3 bases and J 0 bases; nucleotides not matched to a gene: 15. This CDR3 contains 19 residues. Germline V gene lookup returns CDR1 LGHNA and CDR2 YSLEER. The TCR comes from a woman between 40 and 55 years old in good health. Sequences were obtained from central memory CD4+ T cells from blood. The chain links TRBV4-3 to TRBJ1-1; 8 bases are shared with TRBD1. The DNA of the CDR3 is TGCGCCAGCAGCCACTTCCGAGGACAGGGCGGAATCATGAACACTGAAGCTTTCTTT. Translated, it gives CASSHFRGQGGIMNTEAFF.